Each of the 5 T cell receptor beta chains below was sequenced from the same sample in a study of cytomegalovirus exposure and HLA in healthy donors. Both 60 Vbeta primers and 13 Jbeta primers went into the PCR. Measured with immunoSEQ multiplex PCR; TCRdb has only the in-frame clones, and not every one. The sample has roughly 110,000 clones, approximately 80% seen once. Source material: PBMCs. The receptors were gathered from a male donor in good health and CMV-seronegative.

J is TRBJ2-5 and V is TRBV2; unclear D gene. There are 14 residues in the CDR3. Deletions cut 6 bases from V and 2 bases from J, with 13 bases between. Looked up from germline, CDR1 is SNHLY and CDR2 is FYNNEI. Here the CDR3 DNA reads TGTGCCAGCAGACCAGCGAACGCACAAGAGACCCAGTACTTC. It translates to CASRPANAQETQYF.

This rearrangement joins TRBV9 to TRBJ2-1; 10 bases agree with TRBD2. V was clipped by 3 bases and J by 0 bases; unmatched bases: 9. There are 18 residues in the CDR3. Germline CDR1 SGDLS, CDR2 YYNGEE. In nucleotides, the CDR3 is TGTGCCAGCAGCGGAGCGGGAGGGCCGGGTGTCTCCTACAATGAGCAGTTCTTC. Translating gives CASSGAGGPGVSYNEQFF.

The chain employs TRBV5-1 and TRBJ2-1; 8 nucleotides match TRBD1. CDR3 length: 13 residues. Losses at the gene ends were 4 bases for V and 6 bases for J; bases not matched to a gene: 3. CDR1 and CDR2 from the germline V gene are SGHRS and YFSETQ. The chain's CDR3 is CASSQTGGNEQFF. The CDR3 DNA is TGCGCCAGCAGCCAAACAGGGGGCAATGAGCAGTTCTTC.

In nucleotides, the CDR3 is TGTGCCAGCAGCTTACCTACCAGGCCTAACATTCAGTACTTC. This translates into CASSLPTRPNIQYF. V is TRBV7-9 and J is TRBJ2-4; D unresolved. Trimming shortened V by 2 bases and J by 7 bases, and 12 bases separated the two germline ends. The CDR3 extends over 14 amino acids. The germline gives CDR1 SEHNR, CDR2 FQNEAQ (reference sequence).

CDR3 region: CASSTGQREQFF. In nucleotides, the CDR3 is TGTGCCAGCAGTACCGGACAGAGGGAGCAGTTCTTC. The chain uses TRBV6-5 and TRBJ2-1, with D tentatively TRBD1 (6 bases). The CDR3 extends over 12 amino acids. V lost 5 bases and J 10 bases, leaving 12 bases between the germline ends. The germline gives CDR1 MNHEY, CDR2 SVGAGI.